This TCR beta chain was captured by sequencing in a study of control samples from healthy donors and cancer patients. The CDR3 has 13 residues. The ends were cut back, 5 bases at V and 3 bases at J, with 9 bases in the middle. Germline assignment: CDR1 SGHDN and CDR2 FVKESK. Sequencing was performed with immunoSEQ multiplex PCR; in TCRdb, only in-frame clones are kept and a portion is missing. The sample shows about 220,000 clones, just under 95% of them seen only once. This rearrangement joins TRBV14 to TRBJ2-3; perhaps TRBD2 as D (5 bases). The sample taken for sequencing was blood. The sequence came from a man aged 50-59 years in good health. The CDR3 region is CASSDYRTDTQYF. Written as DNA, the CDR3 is TGTGCCAGCAGCGACTATAGGACAGATACGCAGTATTTT.